This TCR beta chain was recovered during a study of OX40 agonist ivuxolimab in advanced cancers. V lost 2 bases to trimming and J lost 2 bases, with 12 bases between them. The CDR3 spans 15 residues. Per the germline V gene, CDR1 is SGHDT and CDR2 is YYEEEE. Sequencing used immunoSEQ multiplex PCR; TCRdb keeps in-frame clones, though not all of them. The sample shows around 69,000 clones, 65% to 90% of them seen only once. Prior autoimmune disease or systemic immunosuppression barred patients. The material sequenced was CD4+ or CD8+ T cells sorted from blood, taken in a trial of the OX40 agonist ivuxolimab. The genes are TRBV5-6 and TRBJ2-3; D unresolved. The sequence derives from an adult with an advanced solid tumor such as melanoma, head and neck, liver or kidney cancer. CDR3 sequence (DNA): TGTGCCAGCAGCTTCCCTCCCGGGCTCACAGATACGCAGTATTTT. Encoded protein: CASSFPPGLTDTQYF.